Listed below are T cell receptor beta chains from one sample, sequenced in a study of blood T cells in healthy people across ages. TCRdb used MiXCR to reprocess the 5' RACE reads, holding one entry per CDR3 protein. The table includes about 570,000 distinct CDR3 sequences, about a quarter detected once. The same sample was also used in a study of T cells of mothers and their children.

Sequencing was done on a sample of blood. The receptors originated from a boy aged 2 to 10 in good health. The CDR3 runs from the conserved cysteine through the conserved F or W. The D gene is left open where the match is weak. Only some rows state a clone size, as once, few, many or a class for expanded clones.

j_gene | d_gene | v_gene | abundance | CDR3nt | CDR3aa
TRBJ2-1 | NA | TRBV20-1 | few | TGCAGTGCTAGGACCCCCGGCAGCTCCTACAATGAGCAGTTCTTC | CSARTPGSSYNEQFF
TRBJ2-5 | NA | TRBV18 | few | TGCGCCAGCTCTCTCGTCCGGTCTCGAGAGACCCAGTACTTC | CASSLVRSRETQYF
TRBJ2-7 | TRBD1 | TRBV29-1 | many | TGCAGCGTTTCCGGGACAGCGAGGGATGAGCAGTACTTC | CSVSGTARDEQYF
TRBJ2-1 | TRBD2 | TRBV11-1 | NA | TGTGCCAGCAGCTCGCGCAGGGGTACTAGCGGGAGTATCTATAAAAATGAGCAGTTCTTC | CASSSRRGTSGSIYKNEQFF
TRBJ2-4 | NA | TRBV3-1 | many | TGTGCCAGCAGCCAAGATCGCCGGAACATTCAGTACTTC | CASSQDRRNIQYF
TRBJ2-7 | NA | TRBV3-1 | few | TGTGCCAGCAGCCAAGGAGAAGCTAGCCCTCAGTACTTC | CASSQGEASPQYF
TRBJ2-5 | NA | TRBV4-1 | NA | TGCGCCAGCAGCCAAGGTCTACTGGAGACCCAGTACTTC | CASSQGLLETQYF
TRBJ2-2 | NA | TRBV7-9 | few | TGTGTTTGGGGCCGGGAAAATGGCGGGGAGCTGTTTTTT | CVWGRENGGELFF
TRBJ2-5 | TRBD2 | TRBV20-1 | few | TGCAGTGCTGGAGCCCTACTAGCGTACCAAGAGACCCAGTACTTC | CSAGALLAYQETQYF
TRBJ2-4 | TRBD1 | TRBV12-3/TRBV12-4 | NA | TGTGCCAGCTCTTTAGCGACAGGGGGCGTTAACATTCAGTACTTC | CASSLATGGVNIQYF
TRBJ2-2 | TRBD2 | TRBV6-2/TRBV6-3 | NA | TGTGCCAGCAGGACAACTAGCGGGAGAATCGGGGAGCTGTTTTTT | CASRTTSGRIGELFF
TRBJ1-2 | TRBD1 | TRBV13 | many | TGTGCCAGCAGCTTAGGACAGGGGCCCTATGGCTACACCTTC | CASSLGQGPYGYTF
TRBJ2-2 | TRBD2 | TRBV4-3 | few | TGCGCCAGCAGCCAGAGCGGGAGGGCCCGTTCGGGGGAGCTGTTTTTT | CASSQSGRARSGELFF
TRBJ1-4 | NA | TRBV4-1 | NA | TGCGCCAGCAGCAAAGGGGGTACAGGCTGGGGGGGTAATGAAAAACTGTTTTTT | CASSKGGTGWGGNEKLFF
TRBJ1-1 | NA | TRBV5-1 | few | TGCGCCAGCAAGCAATCATCAGGTAACACTGAAGCTTTCTTT | CASKQSSGNTEAFF
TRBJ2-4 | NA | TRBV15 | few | TGTGCCACCAGCAGAGTTGGCGGCCAAGGGAACATTCAGTACTTC | CATSRVGGQGNIQYF
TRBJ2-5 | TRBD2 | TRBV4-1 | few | TGCGCCAGCAGCCAAGATACTGCGGGGGTGTGGACCCAGTACTTC | CASSQDTAGVWTQYF
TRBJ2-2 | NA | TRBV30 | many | TGTGCCTGGAGTTGGGGGCAGACCGACACCGGGGAGCTGTTTTTT | CAWSWGQTDTGELFF
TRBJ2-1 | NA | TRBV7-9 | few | TGTGCCAGCGGAATAGGCCCGCCCTCCTACAATGAGCAGTTCTTC | CASGIGPPSYNEQFF
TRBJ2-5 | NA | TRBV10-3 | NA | TGTGCCATCAGTGAGCCGGATAATTTCAGGACAGAAACGGGGGAGACCCAGTACTTC | CAISEPDNFRTETGETQYF
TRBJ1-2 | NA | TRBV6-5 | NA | TGTGCCAGCAGTTACTCGAATGCGGTGAACTATGGCTACATCTTC | CASSYSNAVNYGYIF
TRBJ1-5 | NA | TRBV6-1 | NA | TGTGCCAGCAGTGGTTCGCAGGCTACCGCCGAGCATTTT | CASSGSQATAEHF
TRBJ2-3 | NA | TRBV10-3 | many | TGTGCCATCAGTGAGGCCAGCGGTAAAGGCACAGATACGCAGTATTTT | CAISEASGKGTDTQYF
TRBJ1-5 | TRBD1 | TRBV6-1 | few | TGTGCCAGCAGAGAACCGGGACAGGGAGGGACCCATCAGCCCCAGCATTTT | CASREPGQGGTHQPQHF
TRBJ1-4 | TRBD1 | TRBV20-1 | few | TGCAGTGCTAAGGGGGCGGGGGAAAAACTGTTTTTT | CSAKGAGEKLFF
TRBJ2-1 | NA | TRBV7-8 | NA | TGTGCCAGCAGCAACAGGGTCTCCTACAATGAGCAGTTCTTC | CASSNRVSYNEQFF
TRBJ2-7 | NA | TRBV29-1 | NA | TGCAGCGCTTACAGCGTAAACTCCTACGAGCAGTACTTC | CSAYSVNSYEQYF
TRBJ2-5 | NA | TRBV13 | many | TGTGCCAGCAGCTTAGGGGACCTCCAAGAGACCCAGTACTTC | CASSLGDLQETQYF
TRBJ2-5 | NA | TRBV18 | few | TGTGCCAGCTCACCCAACAGGGCCTCCGTCCAAGAGACCCAGTACTTC | CASSPNRASVQETQYF
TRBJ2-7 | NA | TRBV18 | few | TGTGCCAGCTCACCACAACAGGGTAATAACGAGCAGTACTTC | CASSPQQGNNEQYF
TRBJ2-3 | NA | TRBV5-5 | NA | TGTGCCAGCAGCCGCGGACTACTCACAGATACGCAGTATTTT | CASSRGLLTDTQYF
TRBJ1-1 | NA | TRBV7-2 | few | TGTGCCAGCAGCTCGGGACGGCAGAACACTGAAGCTTTCTTT | CASSSGRQNTEAFF
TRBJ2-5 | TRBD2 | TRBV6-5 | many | TGTGCCAGCGGGAGGGAGGGGAGCCAAGAGACCCAGTACTTC | CASGREGSQETQYF
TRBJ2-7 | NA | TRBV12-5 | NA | TGTGCTAGTGGTTTGACCGGGGCCGGGGAGCAGTACTTC | CASGLTGAGEQYF
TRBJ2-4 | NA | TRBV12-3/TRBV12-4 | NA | TGTGCCAGCAGTTTAGGCGACACCTTAGCCAAAAACATTCAGTACTTC | CASSLGDTLAKNIQYF
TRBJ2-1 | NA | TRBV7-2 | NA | TGTGCCAGCAGCTTAGCTTTGGCGGGGAGTGTGAGCTCCTACAATGAGCAGTTCTTC | CASSLALAGSVSSYNEQFF
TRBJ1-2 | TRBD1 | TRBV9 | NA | TGTGCCAGCAGCGCCCGGACAGGGAATACCTATGGCTACACCTTC | CASSARTGNTYGYTF
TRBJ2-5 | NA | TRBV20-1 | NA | TGCAGTGCTTTCTTTTTCACCCAGTACTTC | CSAFFFTQYF
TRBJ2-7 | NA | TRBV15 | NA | TGTGCCACCAGCAGAGGACTTAACTCCTACGAGCAGTACTTC | CATSRGLNSYEQYF